This TCR beta chain was retrieved from a study of blood T cell repertoires in COVID-19. Study-level information: In each case, the material was cDNA or gDNA derived from T cells, B-cell-depleted T cells, or PBMCs.

Germline V gene lookup returns CDR1 SGHKS and CDR2 YYEKEE (reference sequence). Trimming removed 2 bases at V and 3 bases at J, with 5 bases between. The CDR3 covers 12 residues. Authors' data handling: Amplifying reference gene primers gave estimates of nucleated cell counts. Profiled with immunoSEQ multiplex PCR; TCRdb holds only in-frame clones, not every one. The DNA was the basis for D and trimming; V, J and clone size are from that table. The table records over 85,000 clones, 70% to 90% of them present only once. The source of this sequence is a man between 45 and 60 years old with active COVID-19. The chain recombines TRBV5-5 with TRBJ1-2, with D unclear. Material for sequencing was peripheral blood. The CDR3 region is CASSFSDYGYTF. For the CDR3, the DNA is TGTGCCAGCAGCTTTTCGGACTATGGCTACACCTTC.